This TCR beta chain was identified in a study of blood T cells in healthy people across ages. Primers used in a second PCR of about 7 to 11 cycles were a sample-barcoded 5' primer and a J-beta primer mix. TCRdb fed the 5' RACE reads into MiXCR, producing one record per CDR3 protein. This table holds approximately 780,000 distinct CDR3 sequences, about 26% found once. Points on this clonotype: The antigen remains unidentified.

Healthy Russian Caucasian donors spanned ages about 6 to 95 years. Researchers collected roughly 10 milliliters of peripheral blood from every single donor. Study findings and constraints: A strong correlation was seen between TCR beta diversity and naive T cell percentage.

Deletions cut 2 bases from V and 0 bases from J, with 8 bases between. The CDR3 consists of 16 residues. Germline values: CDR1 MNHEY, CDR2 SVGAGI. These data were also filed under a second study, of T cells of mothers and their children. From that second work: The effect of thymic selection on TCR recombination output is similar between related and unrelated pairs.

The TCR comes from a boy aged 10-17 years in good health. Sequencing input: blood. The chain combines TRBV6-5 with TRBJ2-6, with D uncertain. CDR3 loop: CASSYETGSGANVLTF. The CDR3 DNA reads TGTGCCAGCAGTTACGAGACGGGCTCTGGGGCCAACGTCCTGACTTTC.